The sequence of this T cell receptor (beta chain) was determined in a study of OX40 agonist ivuxolimab in advanced cancers. As for the study in general: All patients had ivuxolimab intravenously every 2 weeks at 0.01 to 10 mg/kg. Hepatocellular carcinoma, melanoma, renal cell or head and neck cancer affected the dose-escalation patients. Study-wide results and caveats: CD8+ T cells (on average) carried more expanded clones than CD4+ T cells. Low normalized T-cell clonal expansion was also seen in some nonresponders.

The method was immunoSEQ multiplex PCR; TCRdb's version includes in-frame clones alone and lacks a portion of them. The sample holds 75,000 to 90,000 clones; around 84% are singletons and the top ten take approximately 7%. Concerning this clone itself: Its antigen is currently unknown.

V shed 0 bases and J shed 6 bases, with 13 bases lying between them. Germline V lookup: CDR1 SGDLS, CDR2 YYNGEE. This CDR3 spans 15 amino acids. The input for sequencing was CD4+ or CD8+ T cells sorted from blood, taken in a trial of the OX40 agonist ivuxolimab. This sequence joins TRBV9 and TRBJ1-3; D may be TRBD1 (5 bases). This TCR derives from an adult with an advanced solid tumor such as melanoma, head and neck, liver or kidney cancer. CDR3 protein: CASSVALTAENTIYF. As DNA, the CDR3 is TGTGCCAGCAGCGTAGCTTTGACAGCGGAAAACACCATATATTTT.